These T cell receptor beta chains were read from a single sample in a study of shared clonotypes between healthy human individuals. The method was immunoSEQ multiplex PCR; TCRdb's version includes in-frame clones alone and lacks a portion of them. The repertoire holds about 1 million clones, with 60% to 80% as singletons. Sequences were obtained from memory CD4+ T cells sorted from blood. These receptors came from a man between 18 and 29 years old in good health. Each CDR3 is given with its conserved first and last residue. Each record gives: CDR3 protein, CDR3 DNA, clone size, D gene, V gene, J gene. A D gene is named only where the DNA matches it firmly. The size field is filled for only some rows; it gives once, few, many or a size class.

CDR3 protein: CAWKGGRHNEQFF
CDR3 DNA: TGTGCCTGGAAGGGAGGGAGGCACAATGAGCAGTTCTTC
clone size: few
D gene: TRBD2
V gene: TRBV30
J gene: TRBJ2-1

CDR3 protein: CASSTGRGDEQYF
CDR3 DNA: TGTGCCAGCAGCACAGGCAGGGGCGACGAGCAGTACTTC
clone size: .
D gene: .
V gene: TRBV11-3
J gene: TRBJ2-7

CDR3 protein: CASSLGTSHTGELFF
CDR3 DNA: TGTGCCAGCAGCTTAGGGACCTCTCACACCGGGGAGCTGTTTTTT
clone size: .
D gene: .
V gene: TRBV7-9
J gene: TRBJ2-2

CDR3 protein: CARTGAKAGYTF
CDR3 DNA: TGTGCCAGAACAGGGGCCAAGGCTGGCTACACCTTC
clone size: .
D gene: .
V gene: TRBV5-3
J gene: TRBJ1-2

CDR3 protein: CASSLGSGTGGEKLFF
CDR3 DNA: TGTGCCAGCAGCTTGGGCTCTGGTACAGGGGGTGAAAAACTGTTTTTT
clone size: .
D gene: TRBD1
V gene: TRBV5-4
J gene: TRBJ1-4

CDR3 protein: CASRAASSYNSPLHF
CDR3 DNA: TGTGCCAGCAGGGCAGCGAGCTCCTATAATTCACCCCTCCACTTT
clone size: .
D gene: .
V gene: TRBV16
J gene: TRBJ1-6

CDR3 protein: CASSQGEVEGEQFF
CDR3 DNA: TGTGCCAGCAGCCAGGGTGAGGTCGAGGGTGAGCAGTTCTTC
clone size: .
D gene: .
V gene: TRBV7-9
J gene: TRBJ2-1

CDR3 protein: CASSDSRGAYNEQFF
CDR3 DNA: TGTGCCAGCAGTGACTCAAGGGGGGCTTACAATGAGCAGTTCTTC
clone size: .
D gene: .
V gene: TRBV25-1
J gene: TRBJ2-1

CDR3 protein: CAISEGLDQPQHF
CDR3 DNA: TGTGCCATCAGTGAAGGGTTGGATCAGCCCCAGCATTTT
clone size: once
D gene: .
V gene: TRBV10-3
J gene: TRBJ1-5

CDR3 protein: CASGGSGYTQYF
CDR3 DNA: TGTGCCAGCGGGGGTAGCGGGTATACGCAGTATTTT
clone size: .
D gene: TRBD2
V gene: TRBV28
J gene: TRBJ2-3

CDR3 protein: CASSPTQTWTDTQYF
CDR3 DNA: TGTGCCAGCAGCCCTACCCAGACTTGGACAGATACGCAGTATTTT
clone size: .
D gene: .
V gene: TRBV7-9
J gene: TRBJ2-3

CDR3 protein: CSFARTRDEQYF
CDR3 DNA: TGCAGCTTCGCCCGTACCCGGGACGAGCAGTACTTC
clone size: .
D gene: .
V gene: TRBV29-1
J gene: TRBJ2-7

CDR3 protein: CASSPGARASAYNEQFF
CDR3 DNA: TGTGCCAGCAGCCCAGGGGCCCGGGCTAGCGCCTACAATGAGCAGTTCTTC
clone size: .
D gene: .
V gene: TRBV7-2
J gene: TRBJ2-1

CDR3 protein: CASKGWSATIAKNIQYF
CDR3 DNA: TGTGCCAGCAAGGGTTGGTCGGCAACAATAGCCAAAAACATTCAGTACTTC
clone size: .
D gene: .
V gene: TRBV2
J gene: TRBJ2-4

CDR3 protein: CAISHPGLAGVGDTQYF
CDR3 DNA: TGTGCCATCAGTCATCCGGGACTAGCGGGGGTAGGGGATACGCAGTATTTT
clone size: .
D gene: TRBD2
V gene: TRBV10-3
J gene: TRBJ2-3

CDR3 protein: CASSASGTGTNYGYTF
CDR3 DNA: TGTGCCAGCAGTGCCTCCGGGACAGGAACTAACTATGGCTACACCTTC
clone size: once
D gene: TRBD1
V gene: TRBV25-1
J gene: TRBJ1-2

CDR3 protein: CASSLAGAGVPFF
CDR3 DNA: TGCGCCAGCAGTCTAGCGGGAGCGGGGGTGCCGTTCTTC
clone size: .
D gene: TRBD2
V gene: TRBV4-1
J gene: TRBJ2-1

CDR3 protein: CASGLVLAGPGEQYF
CDR3 DNA: TGTGCTAGTGGTTTGGTACTAGCCGGCCCAGGGGAGCAGTACTTC
clone size: .
D gene: .
V gene: TRBV12-5
J gene: TRBJ2-7

CDR3 protein: CASGKGSDTQYF
CDR3 DNA: TGTGCCAGCGGAAAAGGGTCGGATACGCAGTATTTT
clone size: .
D gene: .
V gene: TRBV7-9
J gene: TRBJ2-3

CDR3 protein: CASSLGPAGGPLDTQYF
CDR3 DNA: TGTGCCAGCAGCTTAGGTCCAGCGGGAGGGCCGCTGGATACGCAGTATTTT
clone size: .
D gene: TRBD2
V gene: TRBV7-2
J gene: TRBJ2-3

CDR3 protein: CASSFLTSGNFHEQFF
CDR3 DNA: TGTGCCAGCAGCTTTTTGACTAGCGGGAATTTTCATGAGCAGTTCTTC
clone size: .
D gene: TRBD2
V gene: TRBV11-2
J gene: TRBJ2-1

CDR3 protein: CASTHGQGIGGYTF
CDR3 DNA: TGTGCCAGCACCCATGGACAGGGGATAGGTGGCTACACCTTC
clone size: .
D gene: TRBD1
V gene: TRBV28
J gene: TRBJ1-2

CDR3 protein: CANPGGGGLRGYTF
CDR3 DNA: TGTGCCAACCCGGGAGGAGGGGGGCTTCGAGGCTACACCTTC
clone size: .
D gene: .
V gene: TRBV10-3
J gene: TRBJ1-2

CDR3 protein: CATNPGFSGNTIYF
CDR3 DNA: TGTGCCACAAATCCGGGTTTCTCTGGAAACACCATATATTTT
clone size: .
D gene: .
V gene: TRBV28
J gene: TRBJ1-3

CDR3 protein: CASSDSDTLAKNIQYF
CDR3 DNA: TGCGCCAGCAGTGATTCCGACACTTTAGCCAAAAACATTCAGTACTTC
clone size: .
D gene: .
V gene: TRBV10-2
J gene: TRBJ2-4

CDR3 protein: CAWSGGASAGELFF
CDR3 DNA: TGTGCCTGGAGTGGGGGGGCGTCAGCCGGGGAGCTGTTTTTT
clone size: few
D gene: .
V gene: TRBV30
J gene: TRBJ2-2

CDR3 protein: CASSSETGVYGYTF
CDR3 DNA: TGTGCCAGCAGCTCCGAGACAGGGGTCTATGGCTACACCTTC
clone size: few
D gene: TRBD1
V gene: TRBV7-9
J gene: TRBJ1-2

CDR3 protein: CASSIGFSEQFF
CDR3 DNA: TGTGCCAGTAGTATTGGATTCTCCGAGCAGTTCTTC
clone size: .
D gene: .
V gene: TRBV19
J gene: TRBJ2-1

CDR3 protein: CASSVGGNSGNTIYF
CDR3 DNA: TGTGCCAGCAGTGTGGGGGGGAACTCTGGAAACACCATATATTTT
clone size: .
D gene: .
V gene: TRBV6-1
J gene: TRBJ1-3

CDR3 protein: CARRKAGRAYNEQFF
CDR3 DNA: TGTGCCAGGAGAAAAGCGGGACGAGCCTACAATGAGCAGTTCTTC
clone size: .
D gene: TRBD2
V gene: TRBV6-4
J gene: TRBJ2-1

CDR3 protein: CASSGDSGEETQYF
CDR3 DNA: TGCGCCAGCAGTGGGGATAGCGGTGAAGAGACCCAGTACTTC
clone size: .
D gene: .
V gene: TRBV10-2
J gene: TRBJ2-5

CDR3 protein: CASSATGVTDTQYF
CDR3 DNA: TGCGCCAGCAGCGCGACAGGGGTCACAGATACGCAGTATTTT
clone size: .
D gene: TRBD1
V gene: TRBV5-1
J gene: TRBJ2-3

CDR3 protein: CSVLAGRTMGGELFF
CDR3 DNA: TGCAGCGTTTTAGCGGGCAGAACTATGGGCGGGGAGCTGTTTTTT
clone size: .
D gene: TRBD2
V gene: TRBV29-1
J gene: TRBJ2-2

CDR3 protein: CASSVAPQPNTEAFF
CDR3 DNA: TGTGCCAGCAGCGTAGCCCCCCAGCCTAACACTGAAGCTTTCTTT
clone size: .
D gene: .
V gene: TRBV9
J gene: TRBJ1-1

CDR3 protein: CASSIDATSGRGEQFF
CDR3 DNA: TGTGCCAGTAGTATAGATGCGACTAGCGGGAGAGGTGAGCAGTTCTTC
clone size: once
D gene: TRBD2
V gene: TRBV19
J gene: TRBJ2-1

CDR3 protein: CASLGGFESYEQYF
CDR3 DNA: TGTGCCAGCTTAGGAGGGTTTGAGTCGTACGAGCAGTACTTC
clone size: .
D gene: .
V gene: TRBV28
J gene: TRBJ2-7

CDR3 protein: CASSASQGARNSPLHF
CDR3 DNA: TGTGCCAGTAGTGCCTCACAGGGGGCGAGGAATTCACCCCTCCACTTT
clone size: .
D gene: TRBD1
V gene: TRBV19
J gene: TRBJ1-6

CDR3 protein: CASSSVGGFKNEQFF
CDR3 DNA: TGTGCCAGCAGCTCGGTTGGGGGGTTTAAAAATGAGCAGTTCTTC
clone size: few
D gene: .
V gene: TRBV5-4
J gene: TRBJ2-1

CDR3 protein: CASSVVSGANVLTF
CDR3 DNA: TGCGCCAGCAGCGTAGTCTCTGGGGCCAACGTCCTGACTTTC
clone size: .
D gene: .
V gene: TRBV5-1
J gene: TRBJ2-6

CDR3 protein: CAISGLGTGTALNTGELFF
CDR3 DNA: TGTGCCATCAGTGGACTAGGGACAGGGACGGCCTTAAACACCGGGGAGCTGTTTTTT
clone size: .
D gene: TRBD1
V gene: TRBV10-3
J gene: TRBJ2-2

CDR3 protein: CASSDLGLAGEYEQYF
CDR3 DNA: TGTGCCAGCAGTGATCTGGGACTAGCGGGGGAGTACGAGCAGTACTTC
clone size: .
D gene: TRBD2
V gene: TRBV2
J gene: TRBJ2-7

CDR3 protein: CASSQGLNEEKLFF
CDR3 DNA: TGCGCCAGCAGCCAGGGACTTAACGAGGAAAAACTGTTTTTT
clone size: few
D gene: .
V gene: TRBV4-1
J gene: TRBJ1-4

CDR3 protein: CASSLAPGLADTDTQYF
CDR3 DNA: TGTGCCAGCAGCTTGGCCCCGGGACTAGCGGATACAGATACGCAGTATTTT
clone size: few
D gene: TRBD2
V gene: TRBV5-6
J gene: TRBJ2-3

CDR3 protein: CTSSPSELQGTQYF
CDR3 DNA: TGTACCAGCAGCCCAAGTGAACTACAGGGGACCCAGTACTTC
clone size: .
D gene: .
V gene: TRBV9
J gene: TRBJ2-5